A selection of T cell receptor beta chains follows, all from one sample in a study of early T cells in non-severe SARS-CoV-2 infection. TCRdb re-called the 5' RACE reads with MiXCR, one entry per CDR3 protein. The table records roughly 55,000 distinct CDR3 sequences, under 7.5% of them present only once. The source material was whole blood. Receptor source: an adult who was a healthcare worker with PCR-confirmed SARS-CoV-2 infection or an uninfected control (not recorded which). The CDR3 runs from the conserved cysteine through the conserved F or W. D genes are given only for firm matches. Part of the rows lack a size; the others show once, few, many or a class for expanded clones.

D | J | V | size | DNA | CDR3
. | TRBJ1-4 | TRBV12-3/TRBV12-4 | many | TGTGCCAGCAACCAACGGTTTAATGAAAAACTGTTTTTT | CASNQRFNEKLFF
. | TRBJ2-7 | TRBV20-1 | many | TGCAGTGCTTCGCGACCGGGACCGAAATCCTACGAGCAGTACTTC | CSASRPGPKSYEQYF
TRBD1 | TRBJ2-3 | TRBV7-2 | . | TGTGCCAGCAGCCCCGGCATACAGGGGTGGACAGATACGCAGTATTTT | CASSPGIQGWTDTQYF
. | TRBJ2-3 | TRBV11-2 | . | TGTGCCAGCAGCTCGGGGACACTACCAGGAGATACGCAGTATTTT | CASSSGTLPGDTQYF
TRBD2 | TRBJ2-5 | TRBV25-1 | many | TGTGCCAGCAGGGGAATCAAACGAGCGGGGGGTCAAGAGACCCAGTACTTC | CASRGIKRAGGQETQYF
. | TRBJ1-2 | TRBV20-1 | many | TGCAGTGCTAGAGGTGTTGAGGGGCTCTATGGCTACACCTTC | CSARGVEGLYGYTF
. | TRBJ2-3 | TRBV3-1 | many | TGTGCCAGCAGCCAGGATTGGGCTAGCAAGGATACGCAGTATTTT | CASSQDWASKDTQYF
. | TRBJ1-5 | TRBV12-3/TRBV12-4 | many | TGTGCCAGCAGTCCCAGGCTGACCGGGACTTACAATCAGCCCCAGCATTTT | CASSPRLTGTYNQPQHF
. | TRBJ1-5 | TRBV6-6 | many | TGTGCCAGCAGTATGAGAATAGAGCAGCCCCAGCATTTT | CASSMRIEQPQHF
TRBD1 | TRBJ1-1 | TRBV5-5 | few | TGTGCCAGCAGCTTGATGGGACAGGGGAACACTGAAGCTTTCTTT | CASSLMGQGNTEAFF
TRBD2 | TRBJ2-1 | TRBV13 | many | TGTGCCACTTCGCGGGGGGGCTCCTACAATGAGCAGTTCTTC | CATSRGGSYNEQFF
. | TRBJ2-1 | TRBV7-3 | . | TGTGCCAGCAGCTTAGCAAGTAACAATGAGCAGTTCTTC | CASSLASNNEQFF
TRBD2 | TRBJ2-3 | TRBV19 | many | TGTGCCACCAACCCGGGGGGAAGCACAGATACGCAGTATTTT | CATNPGGSTDTQYF
TRBD2 | TRBJ2-2 | TRBV6-2/TRBV6-3 | many | TGTGCCAGCAGTAGCGGGGGGGCCACCGGGGAGCTGTTTTTT | CASSSGGATGELFF
. | TRBJ1-5 | TRBV18 | . | TGTGCCAGCTCACCACGCGGGCAGGGGAACAATCAGCCCCAGCATTTT | CASSPRGQGNNQPQHF
. | TRBJ1-1 | TRBV16 | . | TGTGCCAGCAGCCCCTTACAGGGGAACACTGAAGCTTTCTTT | CASSPLQGNTEAFF
. | TRBJ2-3 | TRBV4-3 | . | TGCGCCAGCAGCCGGAAGGGGCTGGTAACAGATACGCAGTATTTT | CASSRKGLVTDTQYF
. | TRBJ2-1 | TRBV5-1 | . | TGCGCCAGCAGCTTGGAGGCAGGGGCCTCCTACAATGAGCAGTTCTTC | CASSLEAGASYNEQFF
TRBD1 | TRBJ1-2 | TRBV6-5 | many | TGTGCCAGCAGTTACCTGATACCGACAGGGTACCATACAGGCTACACCTTC | CASSYLIPTGYHTGYTF
. | TRBJ1-1 | TRBV20-1 | many | TGCAGTGCTACGACAATGGCTGAAGCTTTCTTT | CSATTMAEAFF